These T cell receptor beta chains were read from a single sample in a study of OX40 agonist ivuxolimab in advanced cancers. Method: immunoSEQ multiplex PCR; TCRdb's copy keeps in-frame clones and lacks some. This sample has around 69,000 clones, with 83% found just once. This material consisted of CD4+ or CD8+ T cells sorted from blood, taken in a trial of the OX40 agonist ivuxolimab. The receptors originated from an adult with an advanced solid tumor such as melanoma, head and neck, liver or kidney cancer. The CDR3 runs from the conserved cysteine through the conserved F or W. The D gene is left open where the match is weak. Clone size, where shown, is once, few, many, or a class for clones that have expanded.

TRBJ1-2,TRBD1,many,TRBV2,TGTGCCAGCAGCGCTTCGACAGGGCTCTATGGCTACACCTTC,CASSASTGLYGYTF
TRBJ2-1,-,-,TRBV7-8,TGTGCCAGCAGCTCCCCTTTTCGGGGGCGAATTAACAATGAGCAGTTCTTC,CASSSPFRGRINNEQFF
TRBJ1-5,-,-,TRBV18,TGTGCCAGCTCTGAGGTCCTATCGGATTTAGAGCCCCAGCATTTT,CASSEVLSDLEPQHF
TRBJ2-2,-,-,TRBV2,TGTGCCAGCAGTTTGGCGGTAGCCGGGGAGCTGTTTTTT,CASSLAVAGELFF
TRBJ1-1,-,-,TRBV18,TGTGCCAGCTCACCAGGCAGGGACACTGAAGCTTTCTTT,CASSPGRDTEAFF
TRBJ2-3,TRBD1,-,TRBV7-2,TGTGCCAGCAGCTCACAGGGGTTCAGCACAGATACGCAGTATTTT,CASSSQGFSTDTQYF
TRBJ1-1,TRBD1,-,TRBV18,TGTGCCAGCTCACCAGGGACAGGGTACGGTTTCTTT,CASSPGTGYGFF
TRBJ1-1,-,-,TRBV25-1,TGTGCCAGCAAATCTGGGATCACTGAAGCTTTCTTT,CASKSGITEAFF
TRBJ2-5,-,-,TRBV2,TGTGCCAGCCTCGGGATAGGTGGAGAGACCCAGTACTTC,CASLGIGGETQYF
TRBJ1-2,-,-,TRBV5-1,TGCGCCAGCAGCTTGGGGCGTCTAGGGGGCTATGGCTACACCTTC,CASSLGRLGGYGYTF
TRBJ2-7,TRBD1,-,TRBV14,TGTGCCAGCAGCCGGATTGGCGCCGGGACAGGGATGAACGAGCAGTACTTC,CASSRIGAGTGMNEQYF
TRBJ2-5,TRBD2,-,TRBV7-9,TGTGCCAGCAGCCCCGGGACTAGCGGGAGGGCGGCAGAGACCCAGTACTTC,CASSPGTSGRAAETQYF
TRBJ2-1,-,-,TRBV5-1,TGCGCCAGCAGCTTAATCCCAGGGCTGAAGTATGAGCAGTTCTTC,CASSLIPGLKYEQFF
TRBJ1-2,-,-,TRBV5-1,TGCGCCAGCAGCTTGGGGACAAGGGACTATGGCTACACCTTC,CASSLGTRDYGYTF
TRBJ2-1,-,-,TRBV9,TGTGCCAGCAGCGTAGACCTCTTACGGGATGAGCAGTTCTTC,CASSVDLLRDEQFF
TRBJ2-7,TRBD1,-,TRBV5-1,TGCGCCAGCAGCGCTACAGGGGATCCGAGCCCCTACGAGCAGTACTTC,CASSATGDPSPYEQYF
TRBJ2-5,-,-,TRBV5-1,TGCGCCAGCAGCTCGAATGGGGGGTCGACAGGCGGAGAGACCCAGTACTTC,CASSSNGGSTGGETQYF
TRBJ1-1,-,-,TRBV9,TGTGCCAGCAGCCCCAGGGTAGGAAACACTGAAGCTTTCTTT,CASSPRVGNTEAFF
TRBJ2-1,-,-,TRBV2,TGTGCCAGCACCGGGAGAGGGCTATCCTACAATGAGCAGTTCTTC,CASTGRGLSYNEQFF
TRBJ1-2,TRBD1,-,TRBV27,TGTGCCAGCAGCTTCCTCGACAGGGTAGAGGACTATGGCTACACCTTC,CASSFLDRVEDYGYTF
TRBJ2-3,-,-,TRBV15,TGTGCCACCAGCAGGACCTGGGAGCCTGCTACGCAGTATTTT,CATSRTWEPATQYF
TRBJ1-6,-,-,TRBV5-6,TGTGCCAGCAGCTTGGAGTCCTATACGGATTCACCCCTCCACTTT,CASSLESYTDSPLHF
TRBJ1-1,TRBD1,-,TRBV10-2,TGCGCCAGCATCCCCGGACAGGTCGGTGAAGCTTTCTTT,CASIPGQVGEAFF
TRBJ2-7,-,once,TRBV29-1,TGCAGCGTTTTCGAAGGTTCCGGCGAGCAGTACTTC,CSVFEGSGEQYF
TRBJ2-3,-,-,TRBV29-1,TGCAGCGTTGAATCCAGGGGAACAGATACGCAGTATTTT,CSVESRGTDTQYF
TRBJ1-3,-,-,TRBV27,TGTGCCAGCAGTTTAGGGGCTGGAAACACCATATATTTT,CASSLGAGNTIYF
TRBJ2-7,-,-,TRBV10-3,TGTGCCATCAGTGAAATAATAGAAGGCGCCTACGAGCAGTACTTC,CAISEIIEGAYEQYF
TRBJ1-1,-,-,TRBV6-5,TGTGCCAGCAGTTTCATTAGGGAGGGCACTGAAGCTTTCTTT,CASSFIREGTEAFF
TRBJ1-6,-,few,TRBV11-2,TGTGCCAGCAGGTGGGGGAATTCACCCCTCCACTTT,CASRWGNSPLHF
TRBJ1-5,-,-,TRBV6-1,TGTGCCAGCACCCGGGCCCTCCGTCTCAATCAGCCCCAGCATTTT,CASTRALRLNQPQHF
TRBJ1-2,-,-,TRBV28,TGTGCCAGCAGTTTCTGGCGAAGTTCCAAGCCCTCCTATGGCTACACCTTC,CASSFWRSSKPSYGYTF
TRBJ2-7,TRBD2,-,TRBV18,TGTGCCAGCTCACCTAAACGTCCTTCAGCGGGAGTATTCTACGAGCAGTACTTC,CASSPKRPSAGVFYEQYF
TRBJ2-1,-,-,TRBV5-1,TGCGCCAGCAGCTTGGATAGCGGCTCCTACAATGAGCAGTTCTTC,CASSLDSGSYNEQFF
TRBJ2-7,-,-,TRBV6-1,TGTGCCAGCAGTGAAATTGTTTGGACAGCGCTCAGCGAGCAGTACTTC,CASSEIVWTALSEQYF
TRBJ2-3,-,-,TRBV19,TGTGCCAGTAGTCTCGGCAGTAATACAGATACGCAGTATTTT,CASSLGSNTDTQYF
TRBJ2-7,TRBD2,-,TRBV15,TGTGCCACCAGCAGAGAGGGGGGACTAGCGGGAATATACTACGAGCAGTACTTC,CATSREGGLAGIYYEQYF
TRBJ2-1,TRBD2,-,TRBV5-1,TGCGCCAGCAGCTTGACTAGCGCTTTTTTTTATGAGCAGTTCTTC,CASSLTSAFFYEQFF
TRBJ1-2,-,-,TRBV7-6,TGTGCCAGCAGCTTACGACAGTTGCAGGGCAATGGCTACACCTTC,CASSLRQLQGNGYTF
TRBJ2-7,-,-,TRBV5-4,TGTGCCAGCAGCCCCGACGGAGGGCGTGCTTACGAGCAGTACTTC,CASSPDGGRAYEQYF
TRBJ2-5,-,-,TRBV11-2,TGTGCCAGCAGCCGGGGAAGCCAAGAGACCCAGTACTTC,CASSRGSQETQYF
TRBJ2-3,-,-,TRBV14,TGTGCCAGCAGCCCTCCTAGGGTCACAGATACGCAGTATTTT,CASSPPRVTDTQYF